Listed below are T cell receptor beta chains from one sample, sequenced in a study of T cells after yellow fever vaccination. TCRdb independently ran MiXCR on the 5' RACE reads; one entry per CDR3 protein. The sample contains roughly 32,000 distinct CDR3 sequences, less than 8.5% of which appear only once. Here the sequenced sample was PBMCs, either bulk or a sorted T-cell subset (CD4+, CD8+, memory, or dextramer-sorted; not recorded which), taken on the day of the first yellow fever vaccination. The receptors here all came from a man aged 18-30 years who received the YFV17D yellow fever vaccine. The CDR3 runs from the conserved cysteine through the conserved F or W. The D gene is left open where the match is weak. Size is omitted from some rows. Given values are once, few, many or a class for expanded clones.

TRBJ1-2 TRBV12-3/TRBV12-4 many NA CASRSGLGYTF TGTGCCAGCAGATCGGGGCTAGGCTACACCTTC
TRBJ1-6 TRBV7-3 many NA CASSLQGGSPLHF TGTGCCAGCAGCTTACAGGGTGGGTCACCCCTCCACTTT
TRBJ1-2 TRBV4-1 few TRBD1 CASSHPGEGQIYGYTF TGCGCCAGCAGCCACCCGGGTGAGGGACAGATCTATGGCTACACCTTC
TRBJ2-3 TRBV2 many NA CASRWTQDTQYF TGTGCCAGCAGGTGGACACAAGATACGCAGTATTTT
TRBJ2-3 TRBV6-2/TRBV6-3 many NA CASSSVADTQYF TGTGCCAGCAGTTCAGTCGCAGATACGCAGTATTTT
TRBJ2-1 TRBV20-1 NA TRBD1 CSAIRSDRGDEQFF TGCAGTGCCATTCGATCGGACAGGGGGGATGAGCAGTTCTTC
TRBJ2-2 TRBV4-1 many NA CASSQEPARVGELFF TGCGCCAGCAGCCAAGAGCCCGCCCGGGTCGGGGAGCTGTTTTTT
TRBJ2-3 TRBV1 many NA CTSSHEEGPTDTQYF TGCACCAGCAGCCATGAAGAAGGTCCCACAGATACGCAGTATTTT
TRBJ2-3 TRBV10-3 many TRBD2 CAMASGGALDTQYF TGTGCCATGGCTAGCGGGGGGGCTCTAGATACGCAGTATTTT
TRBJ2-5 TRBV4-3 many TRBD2 CASSQVPPGLAGGPEETQYF TGCGCCAGCAGCCAAGTTCCACCGGGACTAGCGGGGGGTCCCGAAGAGACCCAGTACTTC
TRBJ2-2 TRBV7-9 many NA CASSLLRQNPNTGELFF TGTGCCAGCAGCCTACTGAGACAGAACCCGAACACCGGGGAGCTGTTTTTT
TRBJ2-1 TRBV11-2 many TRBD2 CASSPGGVYNEQFF TGTGCCAGCAGCCCTGGGGGGGTCTACAATGAGCAGTTCTTC
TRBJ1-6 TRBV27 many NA CASSFNGADSPLHF TGTGCCAGCAGTTTTAATGGGGCAGATTCACCCCTCCACTTT
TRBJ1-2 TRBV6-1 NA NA CASRRRGGVKGYTF TGTGCCAGCAGACGTAGGGGGGGGGTAAAGGGCTACACCTTC
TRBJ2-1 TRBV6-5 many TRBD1 CASSYTMTGPVYNEQFF TGTGCCAGCAGTTACACCATGACAGGGCCGGTATACAATGAGCAGTTCTTC
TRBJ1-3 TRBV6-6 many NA CAISALSGNTIYF TGTGCCATCTCGGCCCTATCTGGAAACACCATATATTTT
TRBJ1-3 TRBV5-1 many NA CASSLGLGGSGNTIYF TGCGCCAGCAGCTTGGGTTTAGGGGGTTCTGGAAACACCATATATTTT
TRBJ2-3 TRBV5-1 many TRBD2 CASSSGNLAGVGDTQYF TGCGCCAGCAGCTCCGGAAACCTAGCGGGGGTCGGAGATACGCAGTATTTT
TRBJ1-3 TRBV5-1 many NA CASSLAPGGGNTIYF TGCGCCAGCAGCTTGGCCCCAGGCGGGGGAAACACCATATATTTT
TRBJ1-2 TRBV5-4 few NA CASSTGTTDTF TGTGCCAGCAGCACCGGGACAACCGACACCTTC
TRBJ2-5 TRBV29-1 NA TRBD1 CSVRGPQENQYF TGCAGCGTTAGGGGGCCTCAAGAGAACCAGTACTTC
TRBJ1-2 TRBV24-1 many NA CATSGSVDQPYGYTF TGTGCCACCAGCGGATCAGTCGACCAGCCCTATGGCTACACCTTC
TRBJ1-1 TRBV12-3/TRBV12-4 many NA CASSGIGVMKAFF TGTGCCAGCAGCGGGATTGGCGTTATGAAAGCTTTCTTT
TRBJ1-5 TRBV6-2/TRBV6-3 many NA CASSYSLAITQHF TGTGCCAGCAGTTACTCTTTGGCGATCACCCAGCATTTT
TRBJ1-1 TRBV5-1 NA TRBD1 CASSLMTAQGTEAFF TGCGCCAGCAGCTTGATGACAGCACAGGGGACTGAAGCTTTCTTT
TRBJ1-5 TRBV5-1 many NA CASSEQGHSNQPQHF TGCGCCAGCAGTGAACAGGGCCATAGCAATCAGCCCCAGCATTTT
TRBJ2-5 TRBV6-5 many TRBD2 CASSYSTSGGETQYF TGTGCCAGCAGTTACTCGACTAGCGGGGGAGAGACCCAGTACTTC
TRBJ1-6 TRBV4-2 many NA CASSQVGQGLYSPLHF TGTGCCAGCAGCCAAGTCGGCCAGGGGTTGTACTCACCCCTCCACTTT
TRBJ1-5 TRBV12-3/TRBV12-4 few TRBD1 CASSKAGTGGHQPQHF TGTGCCAGCAGTAAAGCGGGGACAGGGGGACATCAGCCCCAGCATTTT
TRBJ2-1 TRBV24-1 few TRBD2 CATRSGGGDSYNEQFF TGTGCCACCAGATCCGGGGGGGGAGACAGTTACAATGAGCAGTTCTTC
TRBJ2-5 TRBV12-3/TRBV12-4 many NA CASGTRETQYF TGTGCCAGTGGGACCCGGGAGACCCAGTACTTC
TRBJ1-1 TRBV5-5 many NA CASSLARASIAFF TGTGCCAGCAGCTTGGCCAGGGCGAGTATAGCTTTCTTT
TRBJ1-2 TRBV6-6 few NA CASCRTDNYGYTF TGTGCCAGCTGTAGGACAGATAACTATGGCTACACCTTC
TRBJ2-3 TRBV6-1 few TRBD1 CASRQGFITDTQYF TGTGCCAGTCGACAGGGATTCATCACAGATACGCAGTATTTT
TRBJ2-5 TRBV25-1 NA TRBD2 CASGGTSGLTQYF TGTGCCAGCGGGGGGACTAGCGGATTGACCCAGTACTTC
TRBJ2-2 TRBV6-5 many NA CASSYVGQGRNTGELFF TGTGCCAGCAGTTACGTCGGCCAGGGACGGAACACCGGGGAGCTGTTTTTT
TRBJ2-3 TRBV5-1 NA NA CASSLEPKHTDTQYF TGCGCCAGCAGCTTGGAACCGAAGCACACAGATACGCAGTATTTT
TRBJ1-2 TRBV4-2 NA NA CAIGLGPLYGYTF TGTGCCATCGGCCTGGGACCGCTCTATGGCTACACCTTC
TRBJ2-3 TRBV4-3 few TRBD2 CASSQKTSADTQYF TGCGCCAGCAGCCAGAAGACTAGCGCAGATACGCAGTATTTT
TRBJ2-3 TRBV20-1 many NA CSARGTLGTDTQYF TGCAGTGCTAGAGGGACGTTAGGCACAGATACGCAGTATTTT
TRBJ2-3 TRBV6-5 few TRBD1 CASSYRQGAFHF TGTGCCAGCAGTTACCGACAGGGGGCTTTTCATTTT
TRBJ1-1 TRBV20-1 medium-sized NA CSAPSVANTEAFF TGCAGTGCCCCCAGTGTGGCGAACACTGAAGCTTTCTTT
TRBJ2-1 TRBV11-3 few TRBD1 CASSGQGRRGEQFF TGTGCCAGCAGCGGACAGGGGCGACGGGGTGAGCAGTTCTTC
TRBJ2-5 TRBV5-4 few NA CASSLYGAEETQYF TGTGCCAGCAGCTTGTATGGGGCGGAGGAGACCCAGTACTTC
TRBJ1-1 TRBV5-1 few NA CASSLYSLNTEAFF TGCGCCAGCAGCTTGTATAGCTTGAACACTGAAGCTTTCTTT
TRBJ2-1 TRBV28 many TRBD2 CASSVTGGVSYNEQFF TGTGCCAGCAGTGTCACGGGGGGGGTATCCTACAATGAGCAGTTCTTC
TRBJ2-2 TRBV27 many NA CASSRSITINTGELFF TGTGCCAGCAGCCGCTCCATCACTATCAACACCGGGGAGCTGTTTTTT
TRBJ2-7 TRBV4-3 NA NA CASSQDRNRLYEQYF TGCGCCAGCAGCCAAGATAGGAACAGACTCTACGAGCAGTACTTC
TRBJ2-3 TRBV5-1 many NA CASSIGLTRGDTQYF TGCGCCAGCAGCATTGGTCTGACCCGGGGGGATACGCAGTATTTT
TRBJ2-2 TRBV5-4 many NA CASSLATSRTGELFF TGTGCCAGCAGCTTAGCAACGTCAAGGACCGGGGAGCTGTTTTTT
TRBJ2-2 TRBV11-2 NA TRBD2 CASSLLAGAFTGELFF TGTGCCAGCAGCTTACTAGCGGGGGCGTTCACCGGGGAGCTGTTTTTT
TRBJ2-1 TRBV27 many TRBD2 CASQAGALYNEQFF TGTGCCAGCCAAGCGGGGGCCCTCTACAATGAGCAGTTCTTC
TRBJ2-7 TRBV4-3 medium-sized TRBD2 CASSQSGVSYEQYF TGCGCCAGCAGCCAAAGCGGGGTCTCCTACGAGCAGTACTTC